The present T cell receptor (beta chain) was sequenced within a study of regulatory T cells in long-lasting Graves disease. Study-wide background: Treatment with antithyroid drugs for over 5 years, together with positive TSH receptor antibodies, meant persistent Graves' disease. Study observations and caveats: Reduced TCR diversity was observed in persistent Graves' patients versus newly diagnosed patients.

Arm-PCR of CDR3 regions and iRepertoire HTBI primers were the basis on which TCR beta libraries were built. Using its own MiXCR run on the multiplex PCR reads, TCRdb lists one record per CDR3 protein. The data contain about 460,000 distinct CDR3 sequences, approximately 23% of them singletons. Time point described: persistent/refractory GD, antithyroid drugs over 5 years with positive TRAb. From PBMCs, RNA was extracted and then used to make the TCR library. An endocrinology unit in Xi'an, China, supplied the patients. Concerning this clonotype itself: Its antigen remains unidentified.

Sequenced here: peripheral blood mononuclear cells (PBMCs), sampled when the disease was refractory, from a patient treated with antithyroid drugs. This sequence was found in a female donor with Graves disease.

CDR3: CASSPFGLGSSYEQYF. The DNA for the CDR3 is TGTGCCAGCAGTCCCTTTGGTCTAGGGAGCTCCTACGAGCAGTACTTC. This chain connects TRBV27 to TRBJ2-7; a possible D gene is TRBD2 (5 bases). With 5 bases removed from V and 0 bases from J, the gap between germline ends came to 17 bases. The CDR3 has 16 amino acids. The germline CDR1 and CDR2 sequences are MNHEY and SMNVEV (reference sequence).